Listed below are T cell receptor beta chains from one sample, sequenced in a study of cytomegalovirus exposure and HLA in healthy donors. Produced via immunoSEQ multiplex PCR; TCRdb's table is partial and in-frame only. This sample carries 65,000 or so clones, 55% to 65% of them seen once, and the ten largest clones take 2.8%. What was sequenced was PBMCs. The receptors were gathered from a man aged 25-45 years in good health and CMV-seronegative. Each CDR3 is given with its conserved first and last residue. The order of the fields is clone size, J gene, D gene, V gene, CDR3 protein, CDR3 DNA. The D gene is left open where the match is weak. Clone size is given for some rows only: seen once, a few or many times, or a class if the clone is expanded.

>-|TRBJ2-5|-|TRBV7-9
CASSLYETQYF
TGTGCCAGCAGCCTCTATGAGACCCAGTACTTC
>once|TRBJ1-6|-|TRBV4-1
CASSQDQARQGSPLHF
TGCGCCAGCAGCCAAGATCAAGCCAGGCAAGGCTCACCCCTCCACTTT
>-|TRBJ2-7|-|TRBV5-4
CASSHEQGGIYEQYF
TGTGCCAGCAGTCATGAACAGGGAGGGATCTACGAGCAGTACTTC
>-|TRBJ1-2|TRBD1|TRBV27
CASSSGQARGYTF
TGTGCCAGCAGTTCGGGACAGGCCAGGGGCTACACCTTC
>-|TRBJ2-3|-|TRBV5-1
CASSRDFSTDTQYF
TGCGCCAGCAGCCGGGACTTCAGCACAGATACGCAGTATTTT
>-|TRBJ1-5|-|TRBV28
CASMRASQPQHF
TGTGCCAGCATGAGGGCGAGTCAGCCCCAGCATTTT
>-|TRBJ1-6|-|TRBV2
CASSEDSYSPLHF
TGTGCCAGCAGTGAGGACAGTTATTCACCCCTCCACTTT
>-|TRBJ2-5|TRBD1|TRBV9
CASSARTGGRETQYF
TGTGCCAGCAGCGCCCGGACAGGGGGTCGGGAGACCCAGTACTTC
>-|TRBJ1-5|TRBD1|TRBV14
CASSQADRDNQPQHF
TGTGCCAGCAGCCAAGCCGACAGGGACAATCAGCCCCAGCATTTT
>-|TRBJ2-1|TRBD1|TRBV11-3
CASSLRTGTYNEQFF
TGTGCCAGCAGCTTGCGGACAGGTACCTACAATGAGCAGTTCTTC
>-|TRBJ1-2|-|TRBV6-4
CASSDTHGTPNYGYTF
TGTGCCAGCAGTGATACCCACGGGACTCCTAACTATGGCTACACCTTC
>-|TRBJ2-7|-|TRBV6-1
CASSESGLYEQYF
TGTGCCAGCAGTGAATCTGGGCTCTACGAGCAGTACTTC
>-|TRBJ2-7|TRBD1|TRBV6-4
CASSASQGALYEQYF
TGTGCCAGCAGTGCCTCACAGGGGGCCCTCTACGAGCAGTACTTC
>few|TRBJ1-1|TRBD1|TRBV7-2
CASSLEGQGGTEAFF
TGTGCCAGCAGCTTAGAGGGACAGGGTGGCACTGAAGCTTTCTTT
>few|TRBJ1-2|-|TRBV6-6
CASSERGINYGYTF
TGTGCCAGCAGTGAGAGGGGGATTAACTATGGCTACACCTTC
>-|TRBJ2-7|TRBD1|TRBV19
CASSPNPGGFGEQYF
TGTGCCAGTAGCCCGAACCCAGGGGGATTCGGCGAGCAGTACTTC
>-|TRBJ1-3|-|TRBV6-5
CASSYDRSSGNTIYF
TGTGCCAGCAGTTACGACAGGAGCTCTGGAAACACCATATATTTT
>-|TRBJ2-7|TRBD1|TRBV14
CASSQGQGASYEQYF
TGTGCCAGCAGCCAAGGACAGGGGGCCTCCTACGAGCAGTACTTC
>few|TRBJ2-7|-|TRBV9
CASSVEGAWNEQYF
TGTGCCAGCAGCGTAGAAGGGGCTTGGAACGAGCAGTACTTC
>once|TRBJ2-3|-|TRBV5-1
CASCLDSTSTDTQYF
TGCGCCAGCTGCCTCGACAGTACTAGCACAGATACGCAGTATTTT
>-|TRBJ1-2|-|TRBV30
CAWSVAASWGYTF
TGTGCCTGGAGTGTGGCCGCAAGTTGGGGCTACACCTTC
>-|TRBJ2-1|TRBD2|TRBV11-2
CASSLVLAVNEQFF
TGTGCCAGCAGCTTAGTACTAGCGGTGAATGAGCAGTTCTTC
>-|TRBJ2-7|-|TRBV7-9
CASSLERLGRQYF
TGTGCCAGCAGCTTAGAACGTTTAGGGAGACAGTACTTC
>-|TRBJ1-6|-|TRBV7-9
CASSAQGYSYNSPLHF
TGTGCCAGCAGCGCGCAGGGTTACTCCTATAATTCACCCCTCCACTTT
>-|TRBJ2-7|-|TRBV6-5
CASRQTVSYEQYF
TGTGCCAGTAGACAGACTGTCTCCTACGAGCAGTACTTC
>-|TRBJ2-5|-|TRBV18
CASSPGQSQETQYF
TGTGCCAGCTCACCGGGACAAAGCCAAGAGACCCAGTACTTC
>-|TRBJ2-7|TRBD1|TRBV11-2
CASSPRQGARYEQYF
TGTGCCAGCAGCCCAAGACAGGGGGCACGCTACGAGCAGTACTTC
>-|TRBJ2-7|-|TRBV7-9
CASSSAGRSYEQYF
TGTGCCAGCAGCTCCGCAGGGCGCTCATACGAGCAGTACTTC
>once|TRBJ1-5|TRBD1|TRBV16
CASSHFGTGVGNQPQHF
TGTGCCAGCAGCCACTTTGGGACAGGGGTCGGCAATCAGCCCCAGCATTTT
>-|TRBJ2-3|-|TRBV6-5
CAIRQTSTDTQYF
TGTGCCATCAGACAGACAAGCACAGATACGCAGTATTTT
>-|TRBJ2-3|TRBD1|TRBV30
CAWNRQGIPDTQYF
TGTGCCTGGAATCGACAGGGGATTCCAGATACGCAGTATTTT
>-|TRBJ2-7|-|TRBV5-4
CASSFDSTTYEQYF
TGTGCCAGCAGCTTTGACAGTACAACCTACGAGCAGTACTTC
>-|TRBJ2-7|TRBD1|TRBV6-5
CASRAGQGAYEQYF
TGTGCCAGCAGAGCTGGACAGGGTGCCTACGAGCAGTACTTC
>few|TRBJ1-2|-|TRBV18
CASSPTGSYGYTF
TGTGCCAGCTCACCCACAGGTTCCTATGGCTACACCTTC
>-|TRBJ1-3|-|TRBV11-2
CASSLVPSSGNTIYF
TGTGCCAGCAGCTTAGTTCCGAGCTCTGGAAACACCATATATTTT
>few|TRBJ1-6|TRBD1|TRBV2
CASSEAGTDNSPLHF
TGTGCCAGCAGTGAAGCCGGGACAGATAATTCACCCCTCCACTTT
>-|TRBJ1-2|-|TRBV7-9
CASSLAQDYYGYTF
TGTGCCAGCAGCTTAGCGCAGGATTACTATGGCTACACCTTC
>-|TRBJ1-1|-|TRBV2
CASSETMNTEAFF
TGTGCCAGCAGTGAAACTATGAACACTGAAGCTTTCTTT